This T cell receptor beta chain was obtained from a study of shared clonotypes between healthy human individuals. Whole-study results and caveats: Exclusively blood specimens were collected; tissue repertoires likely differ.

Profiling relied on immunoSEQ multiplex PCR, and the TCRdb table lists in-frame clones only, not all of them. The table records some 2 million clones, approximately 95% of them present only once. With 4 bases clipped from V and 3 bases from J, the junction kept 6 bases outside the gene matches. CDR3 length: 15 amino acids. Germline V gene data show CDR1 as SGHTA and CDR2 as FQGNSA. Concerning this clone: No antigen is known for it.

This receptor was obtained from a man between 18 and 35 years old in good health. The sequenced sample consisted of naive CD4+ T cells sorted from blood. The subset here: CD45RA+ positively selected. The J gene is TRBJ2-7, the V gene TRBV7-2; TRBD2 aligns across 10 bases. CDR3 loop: CASSSSGSAVYEQYF. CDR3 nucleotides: TGTGCCAGCAGCTCTAGCGGGAGTGCGGTCTACGAGCAGTACTTC. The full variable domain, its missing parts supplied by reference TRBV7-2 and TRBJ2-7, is GAGVSQSPSNKVTEKGKDVELRCDPISGHTALYWYRQSLGQGLEFLIYFQGNSAPDKSGLPSDRFSAERTGGSVSTLTIQRTQQEDSAVYLCASSSSGSAVYEQYFGPGTRLTVT.